This T cell receptor beta chain derives from a study of T-cell memory formation after mild COVID-19. Across the study: There were largely donor-specific TCR clusters.

Using its own MiXCR run on the 5' RACE reads, TCRdb lists one record per CDR3 protein. This sample has tens of thousands of distinct CDR3 sequences, with over 9.5% found just once. Study-level points and caveats: Some clones that responded turned up in pre-infection memory, which suggests that cross-reactive memory joined in. Mostly located in CM and EM were contracting CD4+ clones, with contracting CD8+ clones located in EMRA.

This clonotype occurred many times. Antigen: not known. Germline loops: CDR1 SGHKS, CDR2 YYEKEE (reference sequence). The length of the CDR3 is 17 residues. V dropped 1 base and J dropped 4; count of bases not matched to a gene: 12. The source material was PBMCs or a T cell subset sorted from them (not recorded which). This sequence was found in a man aged 18 to 30 who had mild COVID-19 (a few samples of this study predate the infection). Cell type and time point are not known. The chain combines TRBV5-5 with TRBJ2-3; 7 bases fit TRBD2. The DNA of the CDR3 is TGTGCCAGCAGCTTGTTATCTTCGGGGGGTGGTGCAGATACGCAGTATTTT. Its protein is CASSLLSSGGGADTQYF.